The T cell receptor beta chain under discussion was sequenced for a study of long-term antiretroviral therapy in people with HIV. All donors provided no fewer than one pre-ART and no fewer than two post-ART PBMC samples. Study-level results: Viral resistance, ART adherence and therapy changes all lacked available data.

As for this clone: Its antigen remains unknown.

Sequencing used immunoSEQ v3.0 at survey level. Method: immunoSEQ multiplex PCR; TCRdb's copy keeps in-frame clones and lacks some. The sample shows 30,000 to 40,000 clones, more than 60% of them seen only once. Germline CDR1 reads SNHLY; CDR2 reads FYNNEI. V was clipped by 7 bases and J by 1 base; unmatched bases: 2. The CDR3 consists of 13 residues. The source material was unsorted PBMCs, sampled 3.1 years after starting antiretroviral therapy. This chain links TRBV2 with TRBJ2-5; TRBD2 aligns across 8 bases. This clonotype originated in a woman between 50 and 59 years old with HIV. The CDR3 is CASTGGPQETQYF. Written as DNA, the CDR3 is TGTGCCAGCACGGGGGGGCCCCAAGAGACCCAGTACTTC.